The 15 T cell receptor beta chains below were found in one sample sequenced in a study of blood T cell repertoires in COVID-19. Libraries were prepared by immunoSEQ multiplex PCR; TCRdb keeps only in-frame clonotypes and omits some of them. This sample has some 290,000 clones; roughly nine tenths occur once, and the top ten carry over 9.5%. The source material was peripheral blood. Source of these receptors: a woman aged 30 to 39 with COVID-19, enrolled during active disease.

The CDR3 bases are TGTGCCAGCTCACCAGGAAGCGGGGGGGCTGTTTCCCCCTACAATGAGCAGTTCTTC. Protein product: CASSPGSGGAVSPYNEQFF. The rearrangement uses TRBV18 and TRBJ2-1; the match to TRBD2 covers 10 bases. Germline V gene lookup returns CDR1 KGHSH and CDR2 LQKENI. CDR3 length: 19 residues. V lost 2 bases, J lost 2 bases, and 12 bases stayed unmatched.

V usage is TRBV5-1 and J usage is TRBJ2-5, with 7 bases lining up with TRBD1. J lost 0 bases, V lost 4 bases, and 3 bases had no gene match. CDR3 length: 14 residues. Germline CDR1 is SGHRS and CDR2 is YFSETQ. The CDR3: CASSEGQHQETQYF. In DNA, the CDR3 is TGCGCCAGCAGCGAGGGACAGCACCAAGAGACCCAGTACTTC.

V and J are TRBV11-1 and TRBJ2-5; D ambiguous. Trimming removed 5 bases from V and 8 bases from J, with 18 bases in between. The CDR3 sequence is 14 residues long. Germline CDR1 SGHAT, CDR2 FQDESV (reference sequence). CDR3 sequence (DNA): TGTGCCAGCAGCCCCGTTACCCCTGGTCTAACCCAGTACTTC. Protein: CASSPVTPGLTQYF.

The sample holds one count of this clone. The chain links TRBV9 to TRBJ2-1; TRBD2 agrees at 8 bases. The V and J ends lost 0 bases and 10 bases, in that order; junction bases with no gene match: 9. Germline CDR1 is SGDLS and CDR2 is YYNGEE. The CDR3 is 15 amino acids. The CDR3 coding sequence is TGTGCCAGCAGCGTAGCTCCCGGGGGGGCCTCGGAGCAGTTCTTC. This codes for CASSVAPGGASEQFF.

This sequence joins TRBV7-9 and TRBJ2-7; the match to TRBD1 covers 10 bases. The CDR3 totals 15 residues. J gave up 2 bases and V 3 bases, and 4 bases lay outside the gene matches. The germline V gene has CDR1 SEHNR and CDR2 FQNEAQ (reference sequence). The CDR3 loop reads CASSFPGTGAYEQYF. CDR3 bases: TGTGCCAGCAGCTTCCCCGGGACAGGGGCCTACGAGCAGTACTTC.

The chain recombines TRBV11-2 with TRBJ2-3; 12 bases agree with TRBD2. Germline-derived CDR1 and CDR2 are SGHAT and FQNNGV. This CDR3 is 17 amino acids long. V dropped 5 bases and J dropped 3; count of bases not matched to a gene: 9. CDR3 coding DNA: TGTGCCAGCAGCAAAAGGATTACTAGCGGGGGGACAGATACGCAGTATTTT. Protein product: CASSKRITSGGTDTQYF.

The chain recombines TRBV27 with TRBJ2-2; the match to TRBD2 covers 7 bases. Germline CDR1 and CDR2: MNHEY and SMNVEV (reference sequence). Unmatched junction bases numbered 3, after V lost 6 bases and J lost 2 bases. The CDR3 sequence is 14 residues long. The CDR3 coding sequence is TGTGCCAGCAGCCTAGCGGTTAACACCGGGGAGCTGTTTTTT. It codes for CASSLAVNTGELFF.

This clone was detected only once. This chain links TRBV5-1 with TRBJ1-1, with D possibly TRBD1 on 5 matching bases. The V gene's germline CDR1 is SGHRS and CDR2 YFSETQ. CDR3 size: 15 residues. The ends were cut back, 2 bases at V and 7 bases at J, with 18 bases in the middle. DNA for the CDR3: TGCGCCAGCAGCTTCGCTCCGGGACTCCTCATTGAAGCTTTCTTT. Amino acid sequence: CASSFAPGLLIEAFF. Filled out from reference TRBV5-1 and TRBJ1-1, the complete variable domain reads KAGVTQTPRYLIKTRGQQVTLSCSPISGHRSVSWYQQTPGQGLQFLFEYFSETQRNKGNFPGRFSGRQFSNSRSEMNVSTLELGDSALYLCASSFAPGLLIEAFFGQGTRLTVV.

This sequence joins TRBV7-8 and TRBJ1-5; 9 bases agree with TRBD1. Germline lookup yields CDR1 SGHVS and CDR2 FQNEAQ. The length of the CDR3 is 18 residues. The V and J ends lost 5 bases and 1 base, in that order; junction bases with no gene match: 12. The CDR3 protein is CASSPLGGTGRSNQPQHF. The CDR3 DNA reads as TGTGCCAGCAGCCCGCTTGGGGGGACAGGGAGGAGCAATCAGCCCCAGCATTTT.

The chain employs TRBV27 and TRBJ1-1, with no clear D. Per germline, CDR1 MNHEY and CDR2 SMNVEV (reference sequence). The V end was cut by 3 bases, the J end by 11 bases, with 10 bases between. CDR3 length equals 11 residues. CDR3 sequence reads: CASSFHGWAFF. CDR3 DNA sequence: TGTGCCAGCAGTTTTCACGGGTGGGCTTTCTTT.

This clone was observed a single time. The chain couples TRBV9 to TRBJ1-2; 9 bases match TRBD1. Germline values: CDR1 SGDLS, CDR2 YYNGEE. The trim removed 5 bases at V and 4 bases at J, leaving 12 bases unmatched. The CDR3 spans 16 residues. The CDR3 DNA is TGTGCCAGCAGAGAACAGGGGGCCCTCTCTGCCTATGGCTACACCTTC. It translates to CASREQGALSAYGYTF.

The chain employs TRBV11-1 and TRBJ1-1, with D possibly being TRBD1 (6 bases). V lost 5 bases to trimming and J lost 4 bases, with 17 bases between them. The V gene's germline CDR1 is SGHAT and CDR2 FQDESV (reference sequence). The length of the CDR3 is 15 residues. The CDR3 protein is CASSLGYQGFTEAFF. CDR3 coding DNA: TGTGCCAGCAGCCTCGGTTACCAGGGGTTCACTGAAGCTTTCTTT. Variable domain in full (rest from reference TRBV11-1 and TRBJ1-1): EAEVAQSPRYKITEKSQAVAFWCDPISGHATLYWYRQILGQGPELLVQFQDESVVDDSQLPKDRFSAERLKGVDSTLKIQPAELGDSAMYLCASSLGYQGFTEAFFGQGTRLTVV.

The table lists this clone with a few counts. Here the CDR3 DNA reads TGTGCCAGCAGCCATGACAGGGCGCGGCAGTACTTC. Residues: CASSHDRARQYF. The chain is built from TRBV3-1 (or the pseudogene TRBV3-2) and TRBJ2-7, with TRBD1 identical over 7 bases. With V trimmed by 3 bases and J by 9 bases, 5 bases remained unmatched. This CDR3 contains 12 residues. Germline CDR1 reads LGHDT; CDR2 reads YNNKEL (reference sequence).

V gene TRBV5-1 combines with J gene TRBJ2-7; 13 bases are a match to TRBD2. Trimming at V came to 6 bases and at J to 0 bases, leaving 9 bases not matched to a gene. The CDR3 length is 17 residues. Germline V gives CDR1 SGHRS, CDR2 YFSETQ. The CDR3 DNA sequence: TGCGCCAGCACCCCTACTAGCGGGGGGGGAAGCTCCTACGAGCAGTACTTC. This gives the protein CASTPTSGGGSSYEQYF. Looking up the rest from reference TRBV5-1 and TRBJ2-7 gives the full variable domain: KAGVTQTPRYLIKTRGQQVTLSCSPISGHRSVSWYQQTPGQGLQFLFEYFSETQRNKGNFPGRFSGRQFSNSRSEMNVSTLELGDSALYLCASTPTSGGGSSYEQYFGPGTRLTVT.

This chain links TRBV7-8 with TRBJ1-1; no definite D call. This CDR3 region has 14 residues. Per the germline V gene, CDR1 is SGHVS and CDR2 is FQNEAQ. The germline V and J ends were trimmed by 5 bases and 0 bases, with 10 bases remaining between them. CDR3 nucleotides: TGTGCCAGCAGCCCCCGGGTGGTGAACACTGAAGCTTTCTTT. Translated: CASSPRVVNTEAFF.